This record concerns one T cell receptor beta chain sequence. What this receptor recognizes is not known. No base quality values were provided; no much bigger clone lies one nucleotide off. The entry originates in a study of identical twins (dated by TCRdb to 2016 to 2017). For the study in its entirety: To test whether fetal clonotypes persist, this study deep-sequenced TCR alpha and beta repertoires from monozygotic twins, from unrelated adults of various ages, and from cord blood. To rule out contamination, the twin experiments were replicated at different times with different library preparation protocols. On the study overall, not on this receptor specifically: In monozygotic twins, out-of-frame TCR alpha sharing was systematically underestimated by recombination models, although the models agreed with sharing between unrelated individuals. Abundant cord blood beta clonotypes had fewer insertions, young adult naive repertoires showed a similar but weaker trend, and memory repertoires showed no such trend. A weaker excess of twin sharing was found in beta out-of-frame sequences because the signal-to-noise ratio was lowered by fewer shared sequences. Compared with coincidental sharing between unrelated individuals, out-of-frame TCR alpha sequences shared between twins had an excess of sequences with low generation probability. Invariant T cells such as MAIT and iNKT could partly confound zero-insertion analyses, although diverse VJ usage argued against such confounding for most clonotypes. Conclusions relied on cross-sectional statistical analysis, since the same donors could not be followed over many years.

The CDR3 runs 15 amino acids, cysteine and phenylalanine included. Only the CDR3 portion is preserved as DNA: 45 bases, with reading frame beginning at the first base. V loses 3 bases of germline sequence and J loses 4 bases, and the interval between the two ends is 15 bases. The germline V gene gives CDR1 as MRHNA and CDR2 as SNTAGT. Library preparation used 5' RACE. The instrument given in TCRdb is Illumina HiSeq 2000. A universal primer binding site was added through template switching, and the final cDNA carried a unique molecular identifier so that TCR cDNA molecules could be counted accurately. First-strand cDNA for TCR alpha and beta chains was synthesized from specific primers in the conserved constant-segment region. Each cDNA library was double barcoded, with a SMART-Mk sample barcode plus Illumina barcodes, to control for contamination. TruSeq adapter sequences, together with Illumina sample barcodes, were added in two successive PCR steps. The TCR alpha and beta cDNA libraries were sequenced on the Illumina HiSeq platform using custom primers. In the authors' own workflow: MiGEC processed the raw reads to extract unique molecular identifiers, while MiXCR was used to determine the CDR3 positions. Recombination models were inferred per individual with the repgenHMM and IGoR tools using an EM algorithm. The tcR package in R was used for shared clonotype analysis, with sharing normalized by the product of cloneset sizes. Out-of-frame nonproductive sequences were analyzed to study raw recombination free of thymic and clonal selection effects. TCRdb's own reprocessing of the public reads used fastp at Q25 and MiXCR and kept productive beta chains. Entries that share a CDR3 protein sequence are merged under the most common genes and DNA. These V and J calls rely on TCRdb rather than the paper's analysis. The sample includes around 1.7 million distinct CDR3 sequences, with 32% observed a single time. The top ten constitute roughly 0.3% of the sample.

Every donor in the study was a healthy Caucasian. The receptor's source is a newborn girl in good health. Sequenced: cord blood. Recombination connected TRBV6-4 to TRBJ1-1; the D gene is perhaps TRBD1, from 5 matching bases. CDR3 sequence: CASSDSTGGSTEAFF. At the DNA level, the sequence is TGTGCCAGCAGTGATTCCACAGGAGGGAGCACTGAAGCTTTCTTT.